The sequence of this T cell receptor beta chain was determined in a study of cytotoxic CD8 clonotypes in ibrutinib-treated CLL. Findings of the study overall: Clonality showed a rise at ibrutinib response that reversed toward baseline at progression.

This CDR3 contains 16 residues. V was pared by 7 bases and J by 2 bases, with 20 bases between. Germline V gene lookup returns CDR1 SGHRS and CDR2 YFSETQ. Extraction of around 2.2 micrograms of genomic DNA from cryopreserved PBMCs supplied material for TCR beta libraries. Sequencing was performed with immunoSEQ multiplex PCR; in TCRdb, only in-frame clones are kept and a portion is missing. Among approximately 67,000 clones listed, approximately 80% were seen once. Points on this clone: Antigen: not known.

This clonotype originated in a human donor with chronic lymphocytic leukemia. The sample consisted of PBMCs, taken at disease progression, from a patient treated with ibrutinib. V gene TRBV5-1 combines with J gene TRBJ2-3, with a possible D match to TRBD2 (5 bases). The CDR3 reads CASSSGSGVNTDTQYF. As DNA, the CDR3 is TGCGCCAGCTCCTCAGGTTCCGGGGTAAACACAGATACGCAGTATTTT.